This TCR beta chain was retrieved from a study of blood T cells in healthy people across ages. Whole-study results and caveats: PBMCs that were unsorted prevented a conclusive naive versus antigen-experienced comparison. Age showed a roughly linear inverse relationship with TCR beta diversity per million T cells.

With 7 bases removed from V and 8 bases from J, the gap between germline ends came to 15 bases. CDR1 is SQVTM, CDR2 ANQGSEA, per germline. CDR3 size: 12 residues. The use of a sample-barcoded 5' primer and a J-beta primer mix characterized a second PCR of roughly 6 to 12 cycles. A single record per CDR3 protein comes from TCRdb applying MiXCR to the 5' RACE reads. This table has 540,000 or so distinct CDR3 sequences, roughly 48% appearing once. Note on this clonotype: Its antigen is unidentified.

This sequence originates from a man older than 75 in good health. The genes are TRBV29-1 and TRBJ2-1; the D gene is possibly TRBD1 (6 bases). Sequenced: blood. CDR3 DNA: TGCAGCGCCTACAGGGTTCGGGATGAGCAGTTCTTC. It translates to CSAYRVRDEQFF.